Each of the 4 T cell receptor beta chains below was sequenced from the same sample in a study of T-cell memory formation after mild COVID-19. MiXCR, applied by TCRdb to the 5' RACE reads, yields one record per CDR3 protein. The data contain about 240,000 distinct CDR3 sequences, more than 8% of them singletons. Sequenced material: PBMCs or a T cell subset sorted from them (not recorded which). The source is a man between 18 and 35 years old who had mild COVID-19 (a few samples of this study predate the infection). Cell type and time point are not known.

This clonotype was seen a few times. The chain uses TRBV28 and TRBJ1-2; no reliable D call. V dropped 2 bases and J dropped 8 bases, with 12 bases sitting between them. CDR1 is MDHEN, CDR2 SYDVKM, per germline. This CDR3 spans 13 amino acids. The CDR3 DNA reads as TGTGCCAGCAGTTTAGAGGTTATGGGCGGCTACACCTTC. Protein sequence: CASSLEVMGGYTF.

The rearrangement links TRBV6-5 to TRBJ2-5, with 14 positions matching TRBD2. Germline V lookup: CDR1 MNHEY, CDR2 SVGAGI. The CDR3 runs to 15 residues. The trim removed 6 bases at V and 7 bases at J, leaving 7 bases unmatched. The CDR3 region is CASSKGLAGDGTQYF. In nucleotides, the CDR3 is TGTGCCAGCAGCAAGGGACTAGCGGGGGACGGGACCCAGTACTTC.

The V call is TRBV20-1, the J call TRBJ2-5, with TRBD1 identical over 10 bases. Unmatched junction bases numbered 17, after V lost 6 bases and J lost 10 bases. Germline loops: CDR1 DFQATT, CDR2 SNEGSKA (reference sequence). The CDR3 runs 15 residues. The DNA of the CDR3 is TGCAGTGCAAACCGACAGGGGGCCCGGTGGGATGGCCAGTACTTC. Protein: CSANRQGARWDGQYF.

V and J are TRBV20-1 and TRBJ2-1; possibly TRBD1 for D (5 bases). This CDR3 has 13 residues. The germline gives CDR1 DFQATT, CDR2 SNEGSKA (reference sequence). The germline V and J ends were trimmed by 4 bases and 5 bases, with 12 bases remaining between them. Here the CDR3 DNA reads TGCAGTGCTAAGGCAGGGCTACACAATGAGCAGTTCTTC. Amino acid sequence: CSAKAGLHNEQFF.